One sample yielded the 11 T cell receptor beta chains listed below, sequenced in a study of blood T cells in healthy people across ages. A second PCR of 7 to 11 cycles used a sample-barcoded 5' primer and a J-beta primer mix. TCRdb reprocessed the 5' RACE reads with MiXCR, giving one entry per CDR3 protein. The repertoire has roughly 1,700,000 distinct CDR3 sequences, roughly 27% of them found once; the top ten carry around 7.7%. Sequencing used blood. The receptors come from a woman aged 25 to 45 in good health.

The V and J genes are TRBV6-2 or TRBV6-3 and TRBJ1-5, with 10 bases that match TRBD1. Germline-derived CDR1 and CDR2 are MNHEY and SVGEGT. The CDR3 totals 14 residues. V shed 6 bases, J shed 6 bases, and the junction held 5 bases outside the gene matches. CDR3 DNA: TGTGCCAGCAGGGGGACAGGGGAGGGTCAGCCCCAGCATTTT. Protein product: CASRGTGEGQPQHF.

The rearrangement links TRBV12-3 or TRBV12-4 to TRBJ2-5; 9 bases fit TRBD1. This CDR3 has 15 amino acids. The ends lost 5 bases at V and 7 bases at J; junction bases unmatched: 11. The CDR3 DNA reads TGTGCCAGCAGTGCACGACAGGGGGTGGGCGTGACCCAGTACTTC. Its translation is CASSARQGVGVTQYF.

This sequence joins TRBV15 and TRBJ2-1; possible D gene TRBD2, 7 bases. V lost 7 bases to trimming and J lost 6 bases, with 22 bases between them. The CDR3 contains 16 residues. Germline CDR1 reads LNHNV; CDR2 reads YYDKDF (reference sequence). Here the CDR3 DNA reads TGTGCCACCACCTTCTTCGGGGAGGGGACACTCAATGAGCAGTTCTTC. Protein sequence: CATTFFGEGTLNEQFF. The variable domain in full, with the rest retrieved from reference TRBV15 and TRBJ2-1, is DAMVIQNPRYQVTQFGKPVTLSCSQTLNHNVMYWYQQKSSQAPKLLFHYYDKDFNNEADTPDNFQSRRPNTSFCFLDIRSPGLGDTAMYLCATTFFGEGTLNEQFFGPGTRLTVL.

This clonotype was counted between two and nine times. V and J are TRBV5-4 and TRBJ2-2; a weak D match, TRBD1 (5 bases). There are 15 residues in the CDR3. V was clipped by 5 bases and J by 3 bases, with 14 bases between them. Germline lookup yields CDR1 SGHNT and CDR2 YYREEE (reference sequence). The CDR3: CASSQAGSYTGELFF. CDR3 nucleotide sequence: TGTGCCAGCAGTCAGGCAGGGTCGTACACCGGGGAGCTGTTTTTT.

V and J are TRBV9 and TRBJ2-1, with TRBD2 identical over 10 bases. The CDR3 consists of 16 residues. Germline-derived CDR1 and CDR2 are SGDLS and YYNGEE. Trimming took 0 bases from V and 6 from J; bases not matched to a gene: 6. In DNA form, the CDR3 reads TGTGCCAGCAGCGTAGCCGGACTAGCGGTAATCAATGAGCAGTTCTTC. Translated, it gives CASSVAGLAVINEQFF.

The rearrangement joins TRBV19 to TRBJ1-2, with D maybe TRBD1 (5 bases). With 7 bases removed from V and 1 base from J, the gap between germline ends came to 13 bases. Looked up from germline, CDR1 is LNHDA and CDR2 is SQIVND (reference sequence). The CDR3 spans 14 residues. CDR3 loop: CASKDSGRNYGYTF. CDR3 nucleotides: TGTGCCAGTAAGGATTCAGGGCGTAACTATGGCTACACCTTC.

In its sample, this clonotype was seen many times. The chain is built from TRBV7-2 and TRBJ2-7; no reliable D call. This CDR3 region has 11 residues. CDR1 and CDR2 from the germline V gene are SGHTA and FQGNSA. The V and J ends lost 5 bases and 3 bases respectively, with 5 bases between them. As DNA, the CDR3 is TGTGCCAGCAGCCTCCACTACGAGCAGTACTTC. Its protein is CASSLHYEQYF.

V and J are TRBV7-2 and TRBJ1-1, with 7 bases aligning to TRBD1. The CDR3 sequence is 15 residues long. From germline, CDR1 is SGHTA and CDR2 FQGNSA. J was trimmed by 0 bases and V by 8 bases; bases with no gene match: 9. The CDR3 DNA sequence: TGTGCCAGCGGCGACAGGGCAGGGATGAACACTGAAGCTTTCTTT. Amino acids: CASGDRAGMNTEAFF.

Concerning this clonotype itself: One end of the junction fails to match germline, which may point to a read error. The CDR3 DNA follows: TGTGCCGGCAGGGCTCCGGCTTCCTCTGGGGCCAACGTCCCGACTTTC. This gives the protein CAGRAPASSGANVPTF. The V and J genes are TRBV6-6 and TRBJ2-6; D perhaps matches TRBD1 (5 bases). CDR1 is MNHNY, CDR2 SVGAGI, per germline (reference sequence). The CDR3 spans 16 residues.

The sample holds a few counts of this clonotype. The chain links TRBV30 to TRBJ2-7; 7 bases fit TRBD1. The CDR3 sequence is 14 residues long. CDR1 is GTSNPN, CDR2 SVGIG, per germline (reference sequence). V shed 4 bases and J 1 base; nucleotides not matched to a gene: 7. Here the CDR3 reads CAWTKGQFSYEQYF. The CDR3 nucleotides are TGTGCCTGGACCAAGGGACAGTTTTCCTACGAGCAGTACTTC.

This clonotype was seen only a few times. The CDR3 here is CALRQGETDTQYF. The CDR3 region has the DNA TGTGCCTTAAGGCAGGGGGAAACAGATACGCAGTATTTT. The rearrangement uses TRBV10-3 and TRBJ2-3; TRBD1 aligns across 7 bases. V lost 11 bases and J lost 3; bases outside the gene matches: 8. There are 13 residues in the CDR3. Germline V gives CDR1 ENHRY, CDR2 SYGVKD.